The 29 T cell receptor beta chains in this list originate from one sample, sequenced in a study of blood T cell repertoires in COVID-19. Method: immunoSEQ multiplex PCR; TCRdb's copy keeps in-frame clones and lacks some. The data contain around 97,000 clones, over 75% of them singletons. Specimen: peripheral blood. These receptors came from a human donor in a cohort sampled during active or convalescent COVID-19.

The gene calls are TRBV18 and TRBJ1-5; 9 positions match TRBD1. The length of the CDR3 is 15 residues. V dropped 5 bases and J dropped 9; count of bases not matched to a gene: 11. The V gene's germline CDR1 is KGHSH and CDR2 LQKENI. CDR3: CASSSRQGVVWPQHF. The CDR3 bases are TGTGCCAGCTCATCAAGACAGGGGGTCGTGTGGCCCCAGCATTTT.

The CDR3 loop reads CASQLEGSSYEQYF. CDR3 DNA sequence: TGTGCCAGTCAACTTGAGGGCAGCTCCTACGAGCAGTACTTC. The V gene is TRBV7-2, the J gene TRBJ2-7; D is possibly TRBD2 (5 bases). Germline loops: CDR1 SGHTA, CDR2 FQGNSA. The CDR3 totals 14 residues. V was pared by 9 bases and J by 0 bases, with 15 bases between.

This sequence joins TRBV5-1 and TRBJ1-1; D is ambiguous. Trimming took 6 bases from V and 1 from J, leaving 7 bases between them. The CDR3 is 12 residues long. In germline, CDR1 is SGHRS, CDR2 YFSETQ. CDR3 nucleotides: TGCGCCAGCACGGGTAGGAACACTGAAGCTTTCTTT. Translating it yields CASTGRNTEAFF.

The chain couples TRBV15 to TRBJ1-1, with no clear D. In germline, CDR1 is LNHNV, CDR2 YYDKDF (reference sequence). The CDR3 extends over 15 amino acids. V lost 1 base and J lost 0, with 9 bases in between. CDR3 DNA sequence: TGTGCCACCAGCAGAGTGGCAAAGATGAACACTGAAGCTTTCTTT. Translating it yields CATSRVAKMNTEAFF. The complete variable domain, with remaining parts taken from reference TRBV15 and TRBJ1-1, reads DAMVIQNPRYQVTQFGKPVTLSCSQTLNHNVMYWYQQKSSQAPKLLFHYYDKDFNNEADTPDNFQSRRPNTSFCFLDIRSPGLGDTAMYLCATSRVAKMNTEAFFGQGTRLTVV.

In the case of this clone: Other DNA sequences within the sample encode an identical CDR3. The V and J genes are TRBV30 and TRBJ1-5, with 8 bases matching TRBD1. J lost 4 bases, V lost 5 bases, and 4 bases had no gene match. The CDR3 runs 13 residues. Germline lookup yields CDR1 GTSNPN and CDR2 SVGIG (reference sequence). CDR3 sequence (DNA): TGTGCCTGGGGGACAGGCACAAATCAGCCCCAGCATTTT. Amino acid sequence: CAWGTGTNQPQHF.

This clone appeared a few times. V usage is TRBV6-5 and J usage is TRBJ2-1; 12 bases are a match to TRBD2. Unmatched junction bases numbered 6, after V lost 10 bases and J lost 5 bases. The CDR3 is made up of 14 amino acids. Germline values: CDR1 MNHEY, CDR2 SVGAGI. The CDR3 bases are TGTGCCACCGTGACTAGCGGGGGACACAATGAGCAGTTCTTC. This translates into CATVTSGGHNEQFF.

V usage is TRBV5-4 and J usage is TRBJ1-2, with 12 bases lining up with TRBD1. Germline V lookup: CDR1 SGHNT, CDR2 YYREEE (reference sequence). V trimming: 4 bases; J trimming: 6 bases; junction bases outside the gene matches: 7. The CDR3 extends over 15 amino acids. The CDR3 protein is CASSIAGTGGDGYTF. The DNA for the CDR3 is TGTGCCAGCAGCATAGCCGGGACAGGGGGCGATGGCTACACCTTC.

In this sample, this clone turned up once. The chain links TRBV7-9 to TRBJ2-5; D is perhaps TRBD1 (5 bases). The V end was cut by 1 base, the J end by 5 bases, with 11 bases between. The CDR3 consists of 14 residues. Germline CDR1 and CDR2: SEHNR and FQNEAQ (reference sequence). The CDR3 DNA is TGTGCCAGCAGCTTAGGCAGGGATTGGGAGACCCAGTACTTC. Encoded protein: CASSLGRDWETQYF.

This chain uses TRBV19 with TRBJ2-7, with D perhaps TRBD1 (5 bases). Trimming took off 6 bases at V and 6 bases at J, with 15 bases between the two ends. The CDR3 spans 13 residues. Per the germline V gene, CDR1 is LNHDA and CDR2 is SQIVND (reference sequence). Here the CDR3 DNA reads TGTGCCAGTAGCCCGCTCCAGGGCCTCGAGCAGTACTTC. Residues: CASSPLQGLEQYF.

The V and J genes are TRBV2 and TRBJ2-7; D might be TRBD2 (6 bases). Trimming took 6 bases from V and 7 from J, leaving 19 bases between them. This CDR3 is built from 14 residues. Per the germline V gene, CDR1 is SNHLY and CDR2 is FYNNEI. The CDR3 region is CASSPGLPQKEQYF. The CDR3 DNA reads TGTGCCAGCAGCCCGGGACTGCCTCAAAAGGAGCAGTACTTC.

This clone has only one observation. The rearrangement links TRBV15 to TRBJ2-1, with 10 bases fitting TRBD1. The CDR3 is 16 residues long. Germline-derived CDR1 and CDR2 are LNHNV and YYDKDF (reference sequence). V shed 1 base and J 7 bases; nucleotides not matched to a gene: 7. As DNA, the CDR3 is TGTGCCACCAGCAGAGTCCCGGGACAGGGGTTAAATGAGCAGTTCTTC. The encoded protein is CATSRVPGQGLNEQFF.

The chain recombines TRBV27 with TRBJ1-6; 7 bases are shared with TRBD1. In germline, CDR1 is MNHEY, CDR2 SMNVEV (reference sequence). Trimming at V came to 8 bases and at J to 5 bases, leaving 6 bases not matched to a gene. CDR3 length: 14 amino acids. The CDR3 here is CASAQQGNNSPLHF. The CDR3 region has the DNA TGTGCCAGCGCCCAACAGGGGAATAATTCACCCCTCCACTTT.

The gene calls are TRBV19 and TRBJ1-5; 7 nucleotides line up with TRBD1. V lost 5 bases and J lost 5; bases outside the gene matches: 9. This CDR3 region has 15 residues. The germline V gene has CDR1 LNHDA and CDR2 SQIVND (reference sequence). CDR3 coding DNA: TGTGCCAGTAGTCCTCGACAGGGACGGCATCAGCCCCAGCATTTT. Residues: CASSPRQGRHQPQHF.

This clone was picked up one time. The rearrangement uses TRBV27 and TRBJ2-7; 10 bases map to TRBD2. The CDR3 sequence is 15 residues long. The junction had 6 bases not matched to a gene; V was cut back by 7 bases and J by 0 bases. Looked up from germline, CDR1 is MNHEY and CDR2 is SMNVEV (reference sequence). The CDR3 spells CASKDSGGNSYEQYF. Here the CDR3 DNA reads TGTGCCAGCAAAGATAGCGGGGGGAACTCCTACGAGCAGTACTTC.

The genes are TRBV10-2 and TRBJ2-5, with TRBD1 as a possible D gene (5 bases). Trimming shortened V by 0 bases and J by 5 bases, and 10 bases separated the two germline ends. Per the germline V gene, CDR1 is WSHSY and CDR2 is SAAADI. The CDR3 has 14 amino acids. CDR3 DNA: TGCGCCAGCAGTGAGTCGGCAGGGTGGGAGACCCAGTACTTC. Translation gives CASSESAGWETQYF.

The chain joins TRBV4-1 to TRBJ1-5; 9 bases line up with TRBD1. The CDR3 consists of 15 residues. With V trimmed by 6 bases and J by 5 bases, 8 bases remained unmatched. Germline V CDR1 and CDR2: MGHRA, YSYEKL. The chain's CDR3 is CASSWTGEPDQPQHF. The CDR3 DNA reads as TGCGCCAGCAGTTGGACAGGGGAACCTGATCAGCCCCAGCATTTT.

The chain uses TRBV18 and TRBJ1-2; 7 bases map to TRBD1. V was pared by 3 bases and J by 5 bases, with 12 bases of the junction left unmatched. CDR1 and CDR2 (germline): KGHSH, LQKENI. The CDR3 totals 16 residues. The DNA for the CDR3 is TGTGCCAGCTCACCCACTCCCGACCGGGACAGATATGGCTACACCTTC. Translating gives CASSPTPDRDRYGYTF.

The chain links TRBV5-1 to TRBJ2-1, with D unresolved. The CDR3 is 12 residues long. Germline V gives CDR1 SGHRS, CDR2 YFSETQ. V lost 2 bases, J lost 8 bases, and 8 bases lay in between. The CDR3, as DNA: TGCGCCAGCAGCTTACAAGGAGATGAGCAGTTCTTC. This gives the protein CASSLQGDEQFF.

J is TRBJ2-1 and V is TRBV7-2, with D possibly being TRBD1 (5 bases). Germline V gives CDR1 SGHTA, CDR2 FQGNSA. V was cut by 1 base and J by 8 bases, with 12 bases left in between. This CDR3 comprises 14 residues. In DNA, the CDR3 is TGTGCCAGCAGCTTAGACCAGGGTGGCGATGAGCAGTTCTTC. Translated, it gives CASSLDQGGDEQFF. Drawing the rest from reference TRBV7-2 and TRBJ2-1, the complete variable domain is GAGVSQSPSNKVTEKGKDVELRCDPISGHTALYWYRQSLGQGLEFLIYFQGNSAPDKSGLPSDRFSAERTGGSVSTLTIQRTQQEDSAVYLCASSLDQGGDEQFFGPGTRLTVL.

The sample holds one count of this clone. V usage is TRBV19 and J usage is TRBJ2-7, with TRBD1 matching 7 bases. The germline V gene has CDR1 LNHDA and CDR2 SQIVND (reference sequence). Trimming cost V 4 bases and J 1 base; bases outside gene matches: 7. The CDR3 is 15 amino acids. In DNA, the CDR3 is TGTGCCAGTAGTACCACAGGGGTCGGGTCCTACGAGCAGTACTTC. This translates into CASSTTGVGSYEQYF.

The genes are TRBV5-4 and TRBJ2-5, with D tentatively TRBD2 (5 bases). Germline V gene lookup returns CDR1 SGHNT and CDR2 YYREEE (reference sequence). The V and J ends lost 1 base and 9 bases respectively, with 13 bases between them. CDR3 length: 13 amino acids. Written as DNA, the CDR3 is TGTGCCAGCAGCTTGAAGAGCGGTCCCTCCCAGTACTTC. This gives the protein CASSLKSGPSQYF.

CDR3 in DNA: TGTGCCAGCAGCTTAAGCCTAGCGGGGCGAGATACGCAGTATTTT. Protein: CASSLSLAGRDTQYF. The V and J genes are TRBV7-2 and TRBJ2-3, with TRBD2 identical over 9 bases. The V segment lost 2 bases and the J segment 5 bases; nucleotides outside the gene matches: 5. CDR1 SGHTA and CDR2 FQGNSA come from the germline V gene. This CDR3 has 15 residues.

This clone came up once. The V and J genes are TRBV3-1 (or the pseudogene TRBV3-2) and TRBJ1-1; tentative D call: TRBD1 (6 bases). The V end lost 5 bases, the J end lost 2 bases, and 9 bases lay between the germline ends. CDR3 size: 13 residues. Looked up from germline, CDR1 is LGHDT and CDR2 is YNNKEL (reference sequence). The DNA of the CDR3 is TGTGCCAGCAGCGGGGGACAAAACACTGAAGCTTTCTTT. This gives the protein CASSGGQNTEAFF.

This sequence joins TRBV5-6 and TRBJ1-2; TRBD1 might be the D (6 bases). CDR3 length: 13 amino acids. Trimming left V 6 bases short and J 4 bases short, with 13 bases between. Germline CDR1 and CDR2: SGHDT and YYEEEE. CDR3 sequence (DNA): TGTGCCAGCACATACGGGACAAGCTATGGCTACACCTTC. Translated: CASTYGTSYGYTF.

The chain uses TRBV5-1 and TRBJ1-6, with D possibly being TRBD1 (6 bases). V lost 4 bases to trimming and J lost 11 bases, with 19 bases between them. Germline CDR1 and CDR2: SGHRS and YFSETQ. The CDR3 contains 15 residues. This CDR3 is CASSPEMRGATPLHF. The DNA of the CDR3 is TGCGCCAGCAGCCCGGAGATGCGGGGGGCGACACCCCTCCACTTT.

The chain combines TRBV9 with TRBJ1-6; 11 bases are a match to TRBD1. The CDR3 has 15 residues. CDR1 SGDLS and CDR2 YYNGEE come from the germline V gene. V trimming: 4 bases; J trimming: 5 bases; junction bases outside the gene matches: 2. CDR3 residues: CASSRDRGDNSPLHF. The CDR3 DNA follows: TGTGCCAGCAGCCGGGACAGGGGGGATAATTCACCCCTCCACTTT.

The chain uses TRBV28 and TRBJ2-5; 7 nucleotides match TRBD2. V was clipped by 2 bases and J by 0 bases; unmatched bases: 0. The CDR3 sequence is 14 residues long. Germline V gene sequence: CDR1 MDHEN, CDR2 SYDVKM. CDR3 sequence: CASSLGGDQETQYF. For the CDR3, the DNA is TGTGCCAGCAGTTTAGGGGGGGACCAAGAGACCCAGTACTTC.

V usage is TRBV18 and J usage is TRBJ2-7; TRBD1 agrees at 10 bases. V lost 6 bases to trimming and J lost 5 bases; unmatched junction nucleotides: 7. Germline loops: CDR1 KGHSH, CDR2 LQKENI. The CDR3 consists of 14 residues. CDR3: CASSQTGTGDEQYF. CDR3 coding DNA: TGTGCCAGCTCCCAGACCGGGACAGGGGACGAGCAGTACTTC.

This clone has just a few counts. The chain has TRBV27 and TRBJ1-5; 11 positions agree with TRBD1. The CDR3 totals 17 residues. The V gene end was trimmed by 5 bases and the J gene end by 0 bases; junction bases not matched to a gene: 6. CDR1 is MNHEY, CDR2 SMNVEV, per germline (reference sequence). The CDR3 bases are TGTGCCAGCAGTCAGGACAGGGGGCCTTATAGCAATCAGCCCCAGCATTTT. It specifies CASSQDRGPYSNQPQHF.